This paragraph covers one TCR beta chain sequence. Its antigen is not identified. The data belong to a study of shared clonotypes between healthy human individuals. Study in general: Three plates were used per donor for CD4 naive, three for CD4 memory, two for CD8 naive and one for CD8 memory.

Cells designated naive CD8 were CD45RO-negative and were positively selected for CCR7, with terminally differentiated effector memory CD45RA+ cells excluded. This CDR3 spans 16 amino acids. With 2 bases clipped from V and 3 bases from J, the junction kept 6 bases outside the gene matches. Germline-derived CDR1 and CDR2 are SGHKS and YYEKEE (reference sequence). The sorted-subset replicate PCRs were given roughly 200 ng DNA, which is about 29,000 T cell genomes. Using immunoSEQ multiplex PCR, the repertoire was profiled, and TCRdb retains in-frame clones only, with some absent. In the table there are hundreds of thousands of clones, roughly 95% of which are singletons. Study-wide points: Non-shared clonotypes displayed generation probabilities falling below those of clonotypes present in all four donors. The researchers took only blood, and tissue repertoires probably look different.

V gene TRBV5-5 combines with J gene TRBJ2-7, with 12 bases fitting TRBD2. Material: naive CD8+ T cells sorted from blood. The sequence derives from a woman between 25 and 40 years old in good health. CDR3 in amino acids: CASSFWTSGNLYEQYF. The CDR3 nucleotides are TGTGCCAGCAGCTTCTGGACTAGCGGGAACCTCTACGAGCAGTACTTC.